This T cell receptor beta chain was documented in a study of blood T cell repertoires in COVID-19 (TCRdb year 2020). About the full investigation: Samples covering the acute and convalescent phases of COVID-19 were provided by collaborators in the United States, Italy and Spain. The material from the prospective study consisted of cDNA or gDNA derived from T cells, B-cell-depleted T cells, or PBMCs. The dataset comprised deeply sampled blood TCRbeta repertoires from subjects exposed to, actively infected with, or recovered from COVID-19. The repertoires were released in a freely available public database meant as a resource for research on the immune response to SARS-CoV-2. Samples were obtained from the ongoing ImmuneRACE study (first 160 participants) and from 1,254 subjects provided by 6 global collaborators. Nearly every sample came with metadata listing a de-identified subject ID, COVID-19 status, age in years and sex. HLA class I and class II types, where available, came from metadata supplied by the sample provider rather than from assay-based typing. Paper-wide results and their limitations: How much clinical and demographic metadata was included differed by source and by participant, and the metadata was provided uncurated.

As concerns this clone: There is no known antigen for this receptor. Per-base qualities were not stored, and no clone one base away is much larger.

TCRbeta CDR3 regions were amplified from genomic DNA using the immunoSEQ Assay, a bias-controlled multiplex PCR. Regarding the original processing steps: The number of nucleated cells in each sample was estimated by amplification of reference gene primers within the assay. To quantify the absolute abundance of each unique TCRbeta CDR3 rearrangement, sequence reads were collapsed and filtered. Productive Simpson clonality was computed per sample as the square root of Simpson's diversity index over productive rearrangements. What TCRdb holds here is the immuneACCESS table cut down to in-frame rearrangements. Part of the clones is not present; checked against another copy, under half of the missing clones reflect an unresolved V gene, and the others are unexplained. V, J and clone size are taken as reported in that table, and D and trimming were inferred from the DNA itself. This sample has about 130,000 clones in its table, and 70% to 80% of those were observed once. Jointly, the top ten make up about 40% of the sample.

The collaborating institutions used their own protocols to collect whole blood in K2EDTA tubes. Collaborator samples were shipped for TCRbeta analysis as frozen whole blood, isolated PBMCs, or DNA extracted from either sample type. Including cysteine and phenylalanine, the CDR3 has 13 amino acids. Left in the record is the CDR3 DNA by itself, 39 bases read in frame from the first base. V loses 6 bases at its end and J loses 6 bases; junction bases beyond the gene matches: 2. The sample comprised peripheral blood. The chain is assembled from TRBV12-3 or TRBV12-4 and TRBJ1-6; 7 bases in the middle match TRBD1. The TCR was taken from a middle-aged man with active or convalescent COVID-19. The CDR3 reads CASSGTANSPLHF. The DNA sequence is as follows: TGTGCCAGCAGCGGGACAGCTAATTCACCCCTCCACTTT.